This T cell receptor beta chain was retrieved from a study of beta chain features in type 1 diabetes. General observations from the study: In comparison with healthy donors, patients had naive, central memory and Treg TCRB repertoires that appeared more similar.

Isolation of CD4+ naive, central memory, regulatory and stem cell-like memory cells was achieved by sorting via CD45RO/CCR7/CD25/CD127/CD95/CD27. The CDR3 extends over 15 amino acids. CDR1 and CDR2 (germline): SGHTA, FQGTGA. V was cut by 5 bases and J by 1 base, with 14 bases left in between. Points on this clone: Its antigen is not known.

Isolated RNA was reverse transcribed in full, so expressed TCRB transcripts were sequenced. Around 3.5 million reads on average were seen across naive, central memory and regulatory T cell samples. Clones were sequenced by immunoSEQ multiplex PCR, and TCRdb holds only the in-frame ones, with some missing. Among 680,000 or so clones listed, roughly 15% were seen once. V and J are TRBV7-3 and TRBJ2-5; D could derive from TRBD1 or TRBD2 (6 bases each). The sequence was collected from a man younger than 30 in good health. Sequencing input: naive CD4+ T cells from blood. For the CDR3, the DNA is TGTGCCAGCAGCCGCGGGGCGACAGGCCAAGAGACCCAGTACTTC. It yields the protein CASSRGATGQETQYF.